Listed below are T cell receptor beta chains from one sample, sequenced in a study of CD8+ T cells in alopecia areata. Sequencing used immunoSEQ multiplex PCR; TCRdb keeps in-frame clones, though not all of them. The repertoire holds approximately 140,000 clones, about 88% seen once, with approximately 13% in the top ten. The sample here was CD8+ T cells sorted from blood, taken at week 4, from a patient treated with tofacitinib. These receptors were obtained from a human donor with alopecia areata. Both conserved end residues are part of each CDR3. A D gene is named only where the DNA matches it firmly. Expanded clones get a size class; other rows say once, few or many, or leave the size out.

J gene: TRBJ2-3
V gene: TRBV2
clone size: .
D gene: .
CDR3 DNA: TGTGCCAGCTTTCGTAAAGGCACAGATACGCAGTATTTT
CDR3 protein: CASFRKGTDTQYF

J gene: TRBJ2-4
V gene: TRBV7-6
clone size: .
D gene: TRBD1
CDR3 DNA: TGTGCCAGCAGCTTGACTACCGGACAGGGGTCTGGCATTCAGTACTTC
CDR3 protein: CASSLTTGQGSGIQYF

J gene: TRBJ2-6
V gene: TRBV13
clone size: .
D gene: .
CDR3 DNA: TGTGCCAGCAGCCCAGGGAGCTCTGGGGCCAACGTCCTGACTTTC
CDR3 protein: CASSPGSSGANVLTF

J gene: TRBJ2-7
V gene: TRBV28
clone size: .
D gene: TRBD2
CDR3 DNA: TGTGCCAGCAGTTTACCTAGCGGCGCATACGAGCAGTACTTC
CDR3 protein: CASSLPSGAYEQYF

J gene: TRBJ2-5
V gene: TRBV6-5
clone size: .
D gene: .
CDR3 DNA: TGTGCCAGCAGTTACGTTGGGGGCCAAGAGACCCAGTACTTC
CDR3 protein: CASSYVGGQETQYF

J gene: TRBJ1-1
V gene: TRBV30
clone size: .
D gene: .
CDR3 DNA: TGTGCCTGGAGTGTACCTAAGGAGAACACTGAAGCTTTCTTT
CDR3 protein: CAWSVPKENTEAFF

J gene: TRBJ2-7
V gene: TRBV27
clone size: once
D gene: TRBD1
CDR3 DNA: TGTGCCAGCGGCACAGGGGGCTACGAGCAGTACTTC
CDR3 protein: CASGTGGYEQYF

J gene: TRBJ2-7
V gene: TRBV4-1
clone size: few
D gene: TRBD1
CDR3 DNA: TGCGCCAGCAGCCAAGCCTGGACAGGGCCCTCCTACGAGCAGTACTTC
CDR3 protein: CASSQAWTGPSYEQYF

J gene: TRBJ2-3
V gene: TRBV2
clone size: once
D gene: TRBD2
CDR3 DNA: TGTGCCAGCAGTGGACTAGCGGCGGATATAACAGATACGCAGTATTTT
CDR3 protein: CASSGLAADITDTQYF

J gene: TRBJ1-2
V gene: TRBV29-1
clone size: .
D gene: TRBD1
CDR3 DNA: TGCAGCGCCCCCTTGACAGGGGCAGGGTCGAATGGCTACACCTTC
CDR3 protein: CSAPLTGAGSNGYTF

J gene: TRBJ1-4
V gene: TRBV29-1
clone size: .
D gene: TRBD1
CDR3 DNA: TGCAGCGTTGAGCAGGGGGGCGATGAAAAACTGTTTTTT
CDR3 protein: CSVEQGGDEKLFF

J gene: TRBJ2-7
V gene: TRBV7-6
clone size: .
D gene: TRBD1
CDR3 DNA: TGTGCCAGCAGCTATACATCAACCGGGACAGGGGGTAGCGAGCAGTACTTC
CDR3 protein: CASSYTSTGTGGSEQYF

J gene: TRBJ2-7
V gene: TRBV29-1
clone size: .
D gene: TRBD1
CDR3 DNA: TGCAGCGTTGAAGGCTGGGACAGCTCTAGCTCCTACGAGCAGTACTTC
CDR3 protein: CSVEGWDSSSSYEQYF

J gene: TRBJ2-1
V gene: TRBV29-1
clone size: .
D gene: .
CDR3 DNA: TGCAGCGTTGAGGCTCGTGAGCAGTTCTTC
CDR3 protein: CSVEAREQFF

J gene: TRBJ2-5
V gene: TRBV19
clone size: .
D gene: .
CDR3 DNA: TGTGCCAGTAGTATCTACGAGGAAGAGACCCAGTACTTC
CDR3 protein: CASSIYEEETQYF

J gene: TRBJ2-3
V gene: TRBV5-1
clone size: .
D gene: .
CDR3 DNA: TGCGCCAGCAGCCACCGGGACGCAAGCACAGATACGCAGTATTTT
CDR3 protein: CASSHRDASTDTQYF

J gene: TRBJ2-5
V gene: TRBV4-1
clone size: .
D gene: .
CDR3 DNA: TGCGCCAGCAGCCAAGTCGACGGACAGCAAGAGACCCAGTACTTC
CDR3 protein: CASSQVDGQQETQYF

J gene: TRBJ2-1
V gene: TRBV5-1
clone size: once
D gene: .
CDR3 DNA: TGCGCCAGCAGCTTGGCCGTAGGAGTAGGGCTCTCCGCCTACAATGAGCAGTTCTTC
CDR3 protein: CASSLAVGVGLSAYNEQFF

J gene: TRBJ2-7
V gene: TRBV30
clone size: .
D gene: TRBD1
CDR3 DNA: TGTGCCTGGAGTTTGGGACAGGGGATATACGAGCAGTACTTC
CDR3 protein: CAWSLGQGIYEQYF

J gene: TRBJ2-1
V gene: TRBV7-9
clone size: .
D gene: TRBD2
CDR3 DNA: TGTGCCAGCAGCTTAGAGGGAATAGCGGGAGGGAATGAGCAGTTCTTC
CDR3 protein: CASSLEGIAGGNEQFF

J gene: TRBJ2-7
V gene: TRBV27
clone size: .
D gene: TRBD1
CDR3 DNA: TGTGCCAGCAGTCTACAGGGGCACGAGCAGTACTTC
CDR3 protein: CASSLQGHEQYF

J gene: TRBJ1-5
V gene: TRBV27
clone size: .
D gene: .
CDR3 DNA: TGTGCCAGCAGTCCGCGGGCCCACAATCAGCCCCAGCATTTT
CDR3 protein: CASSPRAHNQPQHF

J gene: TRBJ1-1
V gene: TRBV5-6
clone size: .
D gene: .
CDR3 DNA: TGTGCCAGCAGCTCGGGCTCCTTGCGGGACACTGAAGCTTTCTTT
CDR3 protein: CASSSGSLRDTEAFF

J gene: TRBJ1-1
V gene: TRBV7-9
clone size: .
D gene: TRBD1
CDR3 DNA: TGTGCCAGCAGCCGCCCAGGACAGGGTTTTGGCACTGAAGCTTTCTTT
CDR3 protein: CASSRPGQGFGTEAFF

J gene: TRBJ1-2
V gene: TRBV25-1
clone size: .
D gene: .
CDR3 DNA: TGTGCCAGCAGTGAATCGAGGCGTCAGGGGAATACGGATGGCTACACCTTC
CDR3 protein: CASSESRRQGNTDGYTF

J gene: TRBJ2-2
V gene: TRBV7-7
clone size: .
D gene: .
CDR3 DNA: TGTGCCAGCAGCTTCCAATCGGGACGGGAGCTGTTTTTT
CDR3 protein: CASSFQSGRELFF

J gene: TRBJ2-7
V gene: TRBV27
clone size: .
D gene: .
CDR3 DNA: TGTGCCAGCAGTTTAAGGCAGAGCTACGAGCAGTACTTC
CDR3 protein: CASSLRQSYEQYF

J gene: TRBJ2-7
V gene: TRBV6-1
clone size: .
D gene: TRBD2
CDR3 DNA: TGTGCCAGCAGTGCGGGACTAGCGGGAGCCGCTACCTACGAGCAGTACTTC
CDR3 protein: CASSAGLAGAATYEQYF

J gene: TRBJ2-2
V gene: TRBV9
clone size: few
D gene: .
CDR3 DNA: TGTGCCAGCAGCGTGGTAACCGGGGAGCTGTTTTTT
CDR3 protein: CASSVVTGELFF

J gene: TRBJ2-3
V gene: TRBV7-3
clone size: .
D gene: .
CDR3 DNA: TGTGCCAGCAGCTTCCTGGGGGGCGCGACAGATACGCAGTATTTT
CDR3 protein: CASSFLGGATDTQYF

J gene: TRBJ1-1
V gene: TRBV4-1
clone size: .
D gene: .
CDR3 DNA: TGCGCCAGCAGCCAAGGTGGGACCCTTGAAGCTTTCTTT
CDR3 protein: CASSQGGTLEAFF

J gene: TRBJ2-1
V gene: TRBV30
clone size: .
D gene: TRBD2
CDR3 DNA: TGTGCCTGGAGTGAACTAGCGGGGTCCTACAATGAGCAGTTCTTC
CDR3 protein: CAWSELAGSYNEQFF

J gene: TRBJ2-1
V gene: TRBV27
clone size: .
D gene: .
CDR3 DNA: TGTGCCAGCAGCCGCGGACCGGTGAGGGAGCAGTTCTTC
CDR3 protein: CASSRGPVREQFF

J gene: TRBJ2-1
V gene: TRBV4-1
clone size: few
D gene: .
CDR3 DNA: TGCGCCAGCAGCCAAGATCGGAGCTCCTACAATGAGCAGTTCTTC
CDR3 protein: CASSQDRSSYNEQFF

J gene: TRBJ2-1
V gene: TRBV4-1
clone size: many
D gene: .
CDR3 DNA: TGCGCCAGCAGCCAGGAATTTAGTGTTACCTACAATGAGCAGTTCTTC
CDR3 protein: CASSQEFSVTYNEQFF

J gene: TRBJ2-5
V gene: TRBV19
clone size: .
D gene: .
CDR3 DNA: TGTGCCAGTACTCAGGGGTTCCGGACCGAAGAGACCCAGTACTTC
CDR3 protein: CASTQGFRTEETQYF

J gene: TRBJ2-1
V gene: TRBV4-1
clone size: once
D gene: .
CDR3 DNA: TGCGCCAGCAGCCAAGTCGTCGGAGGCGATGAGCAGTTCTTC
CDR3 protein: CASSQVVGGDEQFF

J gene: TRBJ2-3
V gene: TRBV29-1
clone size: .
D gene: TRBD2
CDR3 DNA: TGCAGCGGCTCGCTAGCGGGATTCACAGATACGCAGTATTTT
CDR3 protein: CSGSLAGFTDTQYF

J gene: TRBJ1-2
V gene: TRBV29-1
clone size: .
D gene: .
CDR3 DNA: TGCAGCGCCACGGACACTGAACGGCCCTATGGCTACACCTTC
CDR3 protein: CSATDTERPYGYTF

J gene: TRBJ2-7
V gene: TRBV25-1
clone size: .
D gene: TRBD2
CDR3 DNA: TGTGCCAGCAGTGGAACTAGCGGGAACTCCTACGAGCAGTACTTC
CDR3 protein: CASSGTSGNSYEQYF

J gene: TRBJ2-1
V gene: TRBV5-6
clone size: .
D gene: TRBD2
CDR3 DNA: TGTGCCAGCAGCTCCAGCGGGACCACCTACAATGAGCAGTTCTTC
CDR3 protein: CASSSSGTTYNEQFF

J gene: TRBJ2-7
V gene: TRBV27
clone size: .
D gene: .
CDR3 DNA: TGTGCCAGCAGTTTGACGGGCAGCACCTACGAGCAGTACTTC
CDR3 protein: CASSLTGSTYEQYF

J gene: TRBJ2-3
V gene: TRBV9
clone size: .
D gene: TRBD1
CDR3 DNA: TGTGCCAGCAGCGCCAGACAGGGGCCTAGCACAGATACGCAGTATTTT
CDR3 protein: CASSARQGPSTDTQYF

J gene: TRBJ2-5
V gene: TRBV7-2
clone size: .
D gene: .
CDR3 DNA: TGTGCCAGCCAACTCTCAGAAAAACGAGAGACCCAGTACTTC
CDR3 protein: CASQLSEKRETQYF

J gene: TRBJ2-3
V gene: TRBV7-2
clone size: once
D gene: .
CDR3 DNA: TGTGCCAGCAGCCTAGGACAGTTTAGTACAGATACGCAGTATTTT
CDR3 protein: CASSLGQFSTDTQYF

J gene: TRBJ2-7
V gene: TRBV30
clone size: .
D gene: TRBD1
CDR3 DNA: TGTGCCTGGTCCCGTCCAGGACAGGGTTACTACGAGCAGTACTTC
CDR3 protein: CAWSRPGQGYYEQYF

J gene: TRBJ2-7
V gene: TRBV5-1
clone size: few
D gene: .
CDR3 DNA: TGCGCCAGCAGCTTGGACAGAGACTACGAGCAGTACTTC
CDR3 protein: CASSLDRDYEQYF

J gene: TRBJ2-1
V gene: TRBV7-6
clone size: .
D gene: TRBD2
CDR3 DNA: TGTGCCAGCAGCTTAGCGGGGAGGGGACTAGCGTCCCTAAATGAGCAGTTCTTC
CDR3 protein: CASSLAGRGLASLNEQFF

J gene: TRBJ2-7
V gene: TRBV5-4
clone size: once
D gene: .
CDR3 DNA: TGTGCCAGCAGCTTGGGGCAGGCCTCGGTAGAGCAGTACTTC
CDR3 protein: CASSLGQASVEQYF

J gene: TRBJ2-1
V gene: TRBV29-1
clone size: once
D gene: TRBD2
CDR3 DNA: TGCAGCGTTTCGGGACTAGCGGGAGTAGGGAGCTACAATGAGCAGTTCTTC
CDR3 protein: CSVSGLAGVGSYNEQFF